These 25 T cell receptor beta chains were sequenced from one sample in a study of CD8+ T cells in alopecia areata. The treatment: oral pan-JAK inhibitor, 5-10 mg twice daily. Following extraction, RNA underwent reverse transcription to cDNA, which served as the sequencing template. The method was immunoSEQ multiplex PCR; TCRdb's version includes in-frame clones alone and lacks a portion of them. Altogether about 120,000 clones are present, less than 70% being singletons, with the ten largest covering more than 3%. Source: CD4+ T cells sorted from blood, taken at week 24, from a patient treated with tofacitinib. The origin of the receptors is a human donor with alopecia areata.

This clone came up many times. This chain links TRBV7-2 with TRBJ2-5, with a tentative D call TRBD2 (6 bases). The CDR3 runs to 12 residues. Germline CDR1 reads SGHTA; CDR2 reads FQGNSA. V was trimmed by 3 bases and J by 9 bases, leaving 11 bases between them. The CDR3 DNA reads as TGTGCCAGCAGCTTGCTAGGCGGGGCCCAGTACTTC. Protein product: CASSLLGGAQYF.

The chain joins TRBV15 to TRBJ1-5; D not certain. CDR3 length: 16 residues. CDR1 is LNHNV and CDR2 is YYDKDF in the germline V gene (reference sequence). V dropped 1 base and J dropped 0 bases, with 10 bases sitting between them. The CDR3: CATSRGRQTSNQPQHF. The CDR3 nucleotides read TGTGCCACCAGCAGAGGACGGCAAACTAGCAATCAGCCCCAGCATTTT.

Worth noting for this clone: The identical CDR3 is also encoded by other nucleotide sequences in the sample. This chain links TRBV5-1 with TRBJ2-5; the D gene is possibly TRBD1 (6 bases). The ends were cut back, 3 bases at V and 4 bases at J, with 10 bases in the middle. Germline loops: CDR1 SGHRS, CDR2 YFSETQ. The CDR3 sequence is 13 residues long. In nucleotides, the CDR3 is TGCGCCAGCAGCTCGACAGGACGAGAGACCCAGTACTTC. Its protein is CASSSTGRETQYF.

This clone was recorded a few times. The chain couples TRBV29-1 to TRBJ2-7, with TRBD2 matching over 7 bases. From germline, CDR1 is SQVTM and CDR2 ANQGSEA. The CDR3 is made up of 13 amino acids. V trimming: 6 bases; J trimming: 2 bases; junction bases outside the gene matches: 7. The CDR3 DNA is TGCAGCGTGTCACCAGGGACTACCTACGAGCAGTACTTC. This translates into CSVSPGTTYEQYF.

Only a few counts were recorded for this clone. The chain links TRBV7-2 to TRBJ2-1; 7 nucleotides agree with TRBD2. Per germline, CDR1 SGHTA and CDR2 FQGNSA. The CDR3 totals 17 residues. The ends lost 5 bases at V and 4 bases at J; junction bases unmatched: 14. In DNA form, the CDR3 reads TGTGCCAGCAGCGATCCCGGGGGGACTGCTACATACAATGAGCAGTTCTTC. It encodes CASSDPGGTATYNEQFF. The whole variable domain, filled in from reference TRBV7-2 and TRBJ2-1, reads GAGVSQSPSNKVTEKGKDVELRCDPISGHTALYWYRQSLGQGLEFLIYFQGNSAPDKSGLPSDRFSAERTGGSVSTLTIQRTQQEDSAVYLCASSDPGGTATYNEQFFGPGTRLTVL.

This clone showed up just a few times. This CDR3 reads CASSMLDANTEAFF. The CDR3 bases are TGTGCCAGTAGTATGTTAGACGCGAACACTGAAGCTTTCTTT. The chain combines TRBV19 with TRBJ1-1; D gene ambiguous. The CDR3 is 14 residues long. V was trimmed by 3 bases and J by 1 base, leaving 9 bases between them. Germline CDR1 LNHDA, CDR2 SQIVND (reference sequence).

About this clone: Other DNA sequences from this sample encode an identical CDR3 as well. The chain has TRBV5-1 and TRBJ1-1; D is ambiguous. CDR1 is SGHRS, CDR2 YFSETQ, per germline. Deletions cut 0 bases from V and 1 base from J, with 4 bases between. This CDR3 has 13 amino acids. This CDR3 reads CASSLGPNTEAFF. The CDR3 DNA is TGCGCCAGCAGCTTGGGCCCGAACACTGAAGCTTTCTTT. Variable domain in full (rest from reference TRBV5-1 and TRBJ1-1): KAGVTQTPRYLIKTRGQQVTLSCSPISGHRSVSWYQQTPGQGLQFLFEYFSETQRNKGNFPGRFSGRQFSNSRSEMNVSTLELGDSALYLCASSLGPNTEAFFGQGTRLTVV.

This rearrangement joins TRBV27 to TRBJ2-7; 10 nucleotides agree with TRBD1. Trimming removed 6 bases from V and 2 bases from J; junction bases left unmatched: 7. From germline, CDR1 is MNHEY and CDR2 SMNVEV (reference sequence). The CDR3 is 15 residues long. CDR3 nucleotide sequence: TGTGCCAGCAGCCTGGACAGGGGGGGACCCTACGAGCAGTACTTC. This gives the protein CASSLDRGGPYEQYF.

The V gene is TRBV7-9, the J gene TRBJ2-1; TRBD1 or TRBD2 may be the D gene (5 bases each). This CDR3 spans 12 amino acids. V lost 1 base to trimming and J lost 10 bases, with 8 bases between them. Germline loops: CDR1 SEHNR, CDR2 FQNEAQ (reference sequence). As DNA, the CDR3 is TGTGCCAGCAGCTTAGTAGGGGACGAGCAGTTCTTC. This gives the protein CASSLVGDEQFF.

This chain uses TRBV18 with TRBJ1-1; 10 nucleotides match TRBD1. CDR1 and CDR2 from the germline V gene are KGHSH and LQKENI. CDR3 length: 16 amino acids. Trimming removed 3 bases from V and 0 bases from J; junction bases left unmatched: 4. This CDR3 reads CASSPAGTGVNTEAFF. For the CDR3, the DNA is TGTGCCAGCTCACCTGCCGGGACAGGGGTGAACACTGAAGCTTTCTTT. Supplemented by reference TRBV18 and TRBJ1-1, the full variable domain reads NAGVMQNPRHLVRRRGQEARLRCSPMKGHSHVYWYRQLPEEGLKFMVYLQKENIIDESGMPKERFSAEFPKEGPSILRIQQVVRGDSAAYFCASSPAGTGVNTEAFFGQGTRLTVV.

This clone came up a few times. For the CDR3, the DNA is TGTGCCAGCAGCATCCCGGGACAGACCTACGAGCAGTACTTC. Translated: CASSIPGQTYEQYF. V usage is TRBV21-1 and J usage is TRBJ2-7; the D call of TRBD1 is as the table states it, not checked on the DNA. TRBV21-1 is a documented pseudogene. The CDR3 is made up of 14 amino acids.

The rearrangement links TRBV7-9 to TRBJ1-6; D might be TRBD1 (5 bases). Trimming pared 5 bases from V and 10 bases from J, leaving 15 bases between. This CDR3 spans 14 amino acids. CDR1 and CDR2 from the germline V gene are SEHNR and FQNEAQ (reference sequence). CDR3 residues: CASSTDSPNSPLHF. CDR3 sequence (DNA): TGTGCCAGCAGCACCGACAGCCCCAACTCACCCCTCCACTTT.

The V and J genes are TRBV5-1 and TRBJ2-7; the D gene is possibly TRBD1 (5 bases). The CDR3 is made up of 16 amino acids. The ends were cut back, 3 bases at V and 4 bases at J, with 20 bases in the middle. Germline loops: CDR1 SGHRS, CDR2 YFSETQ. Here the CDR3 DNA reads TGCGCCAGCAGCTACTCCGCCTCAGGGAATGGGTACGAGCAGTACTTC. It translates to CASSYSASGNGYEQYF.

There are a few counts of this clone. V is TRBV30 and J is TRBJ1-2; D call uncertain. Germline CDR1 is GTSNPN and CDR2 is SVGIG (reference sequence). The V gene lost 3 bases and the J gene lost 5 bases, with 7 bases spanning the gap. The CDR3 is 11 residues long. The CDR3 region is CAWSDGYGYTF. The DNA for the CDR3 is TGTGCCTGGAGCGACGGGTATGGCTACACCTTC.

This clone was detected only a few times. The V gene is TRBV7-9, the J gene TRBJ1-5, with D unclear. Germline CDR1 SEHNR, CDR2 FQNEAQ (reference sequence). The V end lost 2 bases, the J end lost 0 bases, and 8 bases lay between the germline ends. This CDR3 has 15 residues. CDR3 region: CASSLSQSSNQPQHF. As DNA, the CDR3 is TGTGCCAGCAGCTTATCACAGAGTAGCAATCAGCCCCAGCATTTT.

The chain couples TRBV9 to TRBJ1-1, with D possibly TRBD1 on 5 matching bases. This CDR3 is 12 amino acids long. Germline loops: CDR1 SGDLS, CDR2 YYNGEE. Trimming removed 1 base at V and 7 bases at J, with 8 bases between. CDR3 amino acids: CASSVQGDEAFF. The CDR3 nucleotides are TGTGCCAGCAGCGTACAGGGCGATGAAGCTTTCTTT.

This clone was detected a few times. The chain combines TRBV5-1 with TRBJ1-1; 8 bases map to TRBD1. Looked up from germline, CDR1 is SGHRS and CDR2 is YFSETQ. J lost 5 bases, V lost 3 bases, and 3 bases had no gene match. The CDR3 runs to 13 residues. CDR3 region: CASSSDRVTEAFF. In DNA, the CDR3 is TGCGCCAGCAGCTCGGACAGGGTAACTGAAGCTTTCTTT.

This clone came up a few times. V is TRBV4-3 and J is TRBJ1-5; D is possibly TRBD1 (6 bases). Germline CDR1 reads LGHNA; CDR2 reads YSLEER. The CDR3 length is 15 residues. V lost 0 bases to trimming and J lost 5 bases, with 11 bases between them. The CDR3 loop reads CASSQEWGLYQPQHF. DNA for the CDR3: TGCGCCAGCAGCCAAGAATGGGGGCTATATCAGCCCCAGCATTTT.

This clone showed up just a few times. The chain couples TRBV29-1 to TRBJ1-1; TRBD1 matches 7 bases. This CDR3 region has 13 residues. The germline CDR1 and CDR2 sequences are SQVTM and ANQGSEA. V shed 7 bases and J 0 bases; nucleotides not matched to a gene: 5. The CDR3 is CSATGALNTEAFF. CDR3 DNA: TGCAGCGCTACAGGGGCCTTGAACACTGAAGCTTTCTTT.

This chain connects TRBV5-1 to TRBJ1-1; 7 bases are shared with TRBD1. In germline, CDR1 is SGHRS, CDR2 YFSETQ. V dropped 0 bases and J dropped 3; count of bases not matched to a gene: 5. The CDR3 runs 15 residues. The CDR3 DNA follows: TGCGCCAGCAGCTTGGGTTGGGACAGATACACTGAAGCTTTCTTT. This gives the protein CASSLGWDRYTEAFF.

The genes are TRBV29-1 and TRBJ1-2; D is perhaps TRBD1 (5 bases). V was pared by 2 bases and J by 2 bases, with 18 bases between. The CDR3 consists of 16 residues. From germline, CDR1 is SQVTM and CDR2 ANQGSEA. Here the CDR3 reads CSVEFGGQGANYGYTF. Here the CDR3 DNA reads TGCAGCGTTGAATTTGGAGGCCAGGGAGCCAACTATGGCTACACCTTC.

The chain carries TRBV4-2 and TRBJ2-2; D remains ambiguous. V was clipped by 0 bases and J by 7 bases, with 3 bases between them. The CDR3 sequence is 12 residues long. CDR1 and CDR2 from the germline V gene are LGHNA and YNFKEQ. CDR3 sequence (DNA): TGTGCCAGCAGCCAAGACCGCGGGGAGCTGTTTTTT. Translation: CASSQDRGELFF.

The J gene is TRBJ2-2, the V gene TRBV2; D is ambiguous. The CDR3 has 14 amino acids. Per the germline V gene, CDR1 is SNHLY and CDR2 is FYNNEI. Trimming stripped 4 bases from V and 0 bases from J, with 6 bases between. This chain's CDR3 is CASSVGSNTGELFF. The DNA of the CDR3 is TGTGCCAGCAGTGTCGGATCGAACACCGGGGAGCTGTTTTTT.

J is TRBJ1-4 and V is TRBV7-2; 7 bases align to TRBD1. CDR1 and CDR2 (germline): SGHTA, FQGNSA. The CDR3 is 15 residues long. Trimming took 5 bases from V and 5 from J; bases not matched to a gene: 8. CDR3 sequence reads: CASSPGGGLNEKLFF. As DNA, the CDR3 is TGTGCCAGCAGCCCGGGAGGGGGCCTAAATGAAAAACTGTTTTTT.

This clone turned up a few times. This rearrangement joins TRBV28 to TRBJ2-2; a possible D gene is TRBD2 (5 bases). CDR3 length equals 12 residues. V lost 8 bases, J lost 6 bases, and 10 bases lay in between. Germline V gene sequence: CDR1 MDHEN, CDR2 SYDVKM. CDR3 sequence: CASGADPGELFF. Written as DNA, the CDR3 is TGTGCCAGCGGAGCGGACCCCGGGGAGCTGTTTTTT.